The clone carrying this T cell receptor (beta chain) turned up a few times. The antigen remains undetermined. The sample originates from a study of beta chain features in type 1 diabetes. Study summary: In all, approximately 100,000,000 sorted cells from all samples were analyzed. Study conclusions and caveats: TCRB CDR3 length was moderately but significantly reduced in all four CD4+ subsets of Type 1 diabetes patients.

Expressed TCRB transcripts got sequenced, as all isolated RNA was reverse transcribed. Only in-frame clones appear in the TCRdb table, and some are missing; sequencing was by immunoSEQ multiplex PCR. The table has some 150,000 clones, less than 15% seen once. The V end lost 5 bases, the J end lost 6 bases, and 4 bases lay between the germline ends. CDR1 SNHLY and CDR2 FYNNEI come from the germline V gene. There are 10 residues in the CDR3. The specimen was central memory CD4+ T cells from blood. The chain employs TRBV2 and TRBJ1-2; D uncertain. This TCR came from a man between 18 and 29 years old with type 1 diabetes. The DNA of the CDR3 is TGTGCCAGCAGTCGGGATGGCTACACCTTC. Residues: CASSRDGYTF.